Shown below are 29 T cell receptor beta chains from a single sample sequenced in a study of blood T cell repertoires in COVID-19. The repertoire was sequenced with immunoSEQ multiplex PCR; TCRdb's copy has only in-frame clones and lacks some. The sample includes 150,000 to 200,000 clones, under 80% of them seen just once. The sequenced sample was peripheral blood. The receptors shown here come from a man between 65 and 85 years old with acute or convalescent COVID-19.

This clone has just a few counts. The V gene is TRBV5-4, the J gene TRBJ1-2; 8 nucleotides match TRBD1. The ends lost 4 bases at V and 1 base at J; junction bases unmatched: 6. The V gene's germline CDR1 is SGHNT and CDR2 YYREEE (reference sequence). This CDR3 spans 15 amino acids. The CDR3 DNA reads TGTGCCAGCAGCCACACAGGGGGTAGTAACTATGGCTACACCTTC. Translated, it gives CASSHTGGSNYGYTF.

This chain uses TRBV2 with TRBJ2-5; the match to TRBD1 covers 11 bases. The CDR3 length is 13 residues. Germline CDR1 reads SNHLY; CDR2 reads FYNNEI. The CDR3 is CATGTGGQETQYF. The CDR3 region has the DNA TGTGCAACCGGGACAGGGGGACAAGAGACCCAGTACTTC.

A few counts support this clone. The chain carries TRBV19 and TRBJ1-5; TRBD1 aligns across 10 bases. CDR3 length: 18 amino acids. Trimming at V came to 6 bases and at J to 2 bases, leaving 13 bases not matched to a gene. Looked up from germline, CDR1 is LNHDA and CDR2 is SQIVND (reference sequence). In DNA, the CDR3 is TGTGCCAGTAGCCAGAGCATTGGACAGGGGGTTGGCAATCAGCCCCAGCATTTT. The encoded protein is CASSQSIGQGVGNQPQHF.

The chain employs TRBV15 and TRBJ2-2; 8 bases line up with TRBD2. Per the germline V gene, CDR1 is LNHNV and CDR2 is YYDKDF (reference sequence). This CDR3 spans 16 amino acids. The V segment lost 0 bases and the J segment 2 bases; nucleotides outside the gene matches: 2. CDR3 sequence reads: CATSRELAVNTGELFF. The DNA of the CDR3 is TGTGCCACCAGCAGAGAACTAGCGGTAAACACCGGGGAGCTGTTTTTT. The full variable domain, with the rest looked up from reference TRBV15 and TRBJ2-2, is DAMVIQNPRYQVTQFGKPVTLSCSQTLNHNVMYWYQQKSSQAPKLLFHYYDKDFNNEADTPDNFQSRRPNTSFCFLDIRSPGLGDTAMYLCATSRELAVNTGELFFGEGSRLTVL.

This sequence joins TRBV5-1 and TRBJ2-5; D is uncertain. From germline, CDR1 is SGHRS and CDR2 YFSETQ. This CDR3 contains 15 residues. V lost 0 bases, J lost 5 bases, and 14 bases lay in between. The CDR3 sequence is CASSLDFSPGETQYF. The CDR3, as DNA: TGCGCCAGCAGCTTGGACTTCTCACCCGGGGAGACCCAGTACTTC.

The J gene is TRBJ2-6, the V gene TRBV5-1; tentative D call: TRBD1 (5 bases). The CDR3 is made up of 17 amino acids. Looked up from germline, CDR1 is SGHRS and CDR2 is YFSETQ. The V and J ends lost 0 bases and 5 bases respectively, with 15 bases between them. CDR3 in amino acids: CASSLENFLGRANVLTF. The CDR3 DNA follows: TGCGCCAGCAGCTTGGAAAACTTTCTGGGGCGGGCCAACGTCCTGACTTTC.

The rearrangement links TRBV7-3 to TRBJ2-1; 8 nucleotides align to TRBD1. Germline V CDR1 and CDR2: SGHTA, FQGTGA. V lost 3 bases, J lost 5 bases, and 6 bases stayed unmatched. CDR3 length: 15 residues. This CDR3 reads CASSFSGGANNEQFF. The CDR3 DNA sequence: TGTGCCAGCAGCTTCTCAGGGGGCGCAAACAATGAGCAGTTCTTC.

For the CDR3, the DNA is TGTGCCAGCAGCTTAGCATTAATAGCGGATAGCACAGATACGCAGTATTTT. Encoded protein: CASSLALIADSTDTQYF. The chain links TRBV7-6 to TRBJ2-3; a weak D match, TRBD2 (6 bases). The CDR3 sequence is 17 residues long. Germline CDR1 reads SGHVS; CDR2 reads FNYEAQ. V lost 0 bases, J lost 0 bases, and 13 bases lay in between.

This chain uses TRBV18 with TRBJ1-4; possibly TRBD1 for D (5 bases). The CDR3 extends over 14 amino acids. V lost 5 bases and J 6 bases, leaving 13 bases between the germline ends. CDR1 is KGHSH and CDR2 is LQKENI in the germline V gene. CDR3 coding DNA: TGTGCCAGCTCAGTCGGTCAGGGTGATGAAAAACTGTTTTTT. This codes for CASSVGQGDEKLFF.

This chain joins TRBV2 and TRBJ2-2; tentatively, D is TRBD2 (5 bases). Trimming cost V 4 bases and J 4 bases, with 13 bases left between them. CDR3 length: 15 residues. Germline V gene sequence: CDR1 SNHLY, CDR2 FYNNEI. The DNA of the CDR3 is TGTGCCAGCAGTGCTGGGCGTGGAGGCACCGGGGAGCTGTTTTTT. Its translation is CASSAGRGGTGELFF.

This clone was detected a few times. CDR3 sequence: CASSDSAGGPDTQYF. The CDR3 nucleotides read TGTGCCAGCAGTGACTCTGCGGGAGGACCAGATACGCAGTATTTT. J is TRBJ2-3 and V is TRBV6-4; 8 bases line up with TRBD2. The CDR3 extends over 15 amino acids. V was clipped by 0 bases and J by 4 bases; unmatched bases: 3. Germline V gene sequence: CDR1 MRHNA, CDR2 SNTAGT.

The chain uses TRBV11-3 and TRBJ1-2, with 9 bases fitting TRBD1. Germline CDR1 and CDR2: SGHNT and YENEEA. The V gene end was trimmed by 2 bases and the J gene end by 8 bases; junction bases not matched to a gene: 9. The length of the CDR3 is 15 residues. The DNA of the CDR3 is TGTGCCAGCAGCTTATCCCCGGGACAGGGTGGCGGCTACACCTTC. This gives the protein CASSLSPGQGGGYTF.

This sequence joins TRBV6-6 and TRBJ1-5, with 7 bases aligning to TRBD1. V was pared by 5 bases and J by 2 bases, with 9 bases of the junction left unmatched. The CDR3 runs 16 residues. Germline V lookup: CDR1 MNHNY, CDR2 SVGAGI (reference sequence). The chain's CDR3 is CASSRQGPRGNQPQHF. The CDR3 DNA sequence: TGTGCCAGCAGTCGACAGGGCCCCAGAGGCAATCAGCCCCAGCATTTT.

The gene calls are TRBV7-2 and TRBJ2-3; D is perhaps TRBD2 (6 bases). The germline V and J ends were trimmed by 1 base and 3 bases, with 14 bases remaining between them. The CDR3 sequence is 16 residues long. The germline CDR1 and CDR2 sequences are SGHTA and FQGNSA. The CDR3 is CASSLGDLYATDTQYF. The CDR3 DNA is TGTGCCAGCAGCTTAGGGGACTTGTATGCGACAGATACGCAGTATTTT.

In its sample, this clone was seen a few times. Here the CDR3 DNA reads TGTGCCAGCAGCTTGACAGGAACCTCCTACGAGCAGTACTTC. This translates into CASSLTGTSYEQYF. The chain has TRBV7-2 and TRBJ2-7, with a tentative D call TRBD1 (6 bases). The germline CDR1 and CDR2 sequences are SGHTA and FQGNSA. This CDR3 comprises 14 residues. V shed 3 bases and J shed 0 bases, with 9 bases lying between them.

As DNA, the CDR3 is TGTGCCAGCAGCTTAATAGAAATGAACACTGAAGCTTTCTTT. As protein: CASSLIEMNTEAFF. V usage is TRBV11-2 and J usage is TRBJ1-1, with no clear D. V shed 2 bases and J shed 0 bases, with 7 bases lying between them. The CDR3 covers 14 residues. The germline V gene has CDR1 SGHAT and CDR2 FQNNGV.

The chain is built from TRBV11-3 and TRBJ2-7, with 7 bases lining up with TRBD2. CDR3 length: 17 residues. Trimming at V came to 1 base and at J to 6 bases, leaving 15 bases not matched to a gene. Germline V CDR1 and CDR2: SGHNT, YENEEA. The CDR3, as DNA: TGTGCCAGCAGCTTAGGTTTGGCGGGAGAGCAACGTGGCGAGCAGTACTTC. This gives the protein CASSLGLAGEQRGEQYF.

The chain links TRBV11-2 to TRBJ2-5; TRBD2 agrees at 9 bases. Trimming at V came to 1 base and at J to 2 bases, leaving 8 bases not matched to a gene. The CDR3 has 17 amino acids. Germline CDR1 is SGHAT and CDR2 is FQNNGV. CDR3 in amino acids: CASSLGGSSGIQETQYF. CDR3 coding DNA: TGTGCCAGCAGCTTAGGGGGGTCTAGCGGGATTCAAGAGACCCAGTACTTC.

The gene calls are TRBV10-3 and TRBJ1-1; the match to TRBD1 covers 10 bases. CDR1 is ENHRY and CDR2 is SYGVKD in the germline V gene. With V trimmed by 1 base and J by 5 bases, 1 base remained unmatched. CDR3 length: 14 amino acids. CDR3 nucleotide sequence: TGTGCCATCAGTGAGTGGACAGGGGGAACTGAAGCTTTCTTT. Residues: CAISEWTGGTEAFF.

The CDR3 DNA sequence: TGTGCCAGTATTCGTAGGACTAGCGGGAACACCGGGGAGCTGTTTTTT. Encoded protein: CASIRRTSGNTGELFF. The rearrangement joins TRBV19 to TRBJ2-2; 10 nucleotides match TRBD2. CDR3 length: 16 amino acids. The trim removed 7 bases at V and 1 base at J, leaving 6 bases unmatched. CDR1 LNHDA and CDR2 SQIVND come from the germline V gene (reference sequence).

This chain uses TRBV28 with TRBJ1-2; possible D gene TRBD1, 5 bases. Trimming stripped 5 bases from V and 2 bases from J, with 15 bases between. CDR3 length equals 15 residues. Germline V gene sequence: CDR1 MDHEN, CDR2 SYDVKM. The CDR3 DNA is TGTGCCAGCAGTCTGACAGTTGGCTTCAACTATGGCTACACCTTC. Protein: CASSLTVGFNYGYTF.

This clone was seen a handful of times. For the CDR3, the DNA is TGTGCCAGCAGCTTACGGGGGCGGGGGCCCCGAACTACACCAGATACGCAGTATTTT. It encodes CASSLRGRGPRTTPDTQYF. V usage is TRBV7-9 and J usage is TRBJ2-3; D may be TRBD2 (7 bases). The CDR3 totals 19 residues. Germline assignment: CDR1 SEHNR and CDR2 FQNEAQ (reference sequence). Trimming took 2 bases from V and 4 from J, leaving 25 bases between them.

J is TRBJ1-1 and V is TRBV28; perhaps TRBD1 as D (6 bases). CDR1 is MDHEN and CDR2 is SYDVKM in the germline V gene. The CDR3 loop spans 14 amino acids. V was clipped by 8 bases and J by 4 bases, with 17 bases between them. The CDR3 here is CASARGGELTEAFF. The CDR3 nucleotides read TGTGCCAGCGCCAGAGGGGGGGAACTCACTGAAGCTTTCTTT.

This chain uses TRBV7-8 with TRBJ2-1; D is possibly TRBD1 (6 bases). This CDR3 is built from 15 residues. Trimming took off 5 bases at V and 7 bases at J, with 18 bases between the two ends. Germline CDR1 reads SGHVS; CDR2 reads FQNEAQ. Written as DNA, the CDR3 is TGTGCCAGCAGCGACCCCTCGACAGGAAGGAATGAGCAGTTCTTC. It translates to CASSDPSTGRNEQFF. The whole variable domain, filled in from reference TRBV7-8 and TRBJ2-1, reads GAGVSQSPRYKVAKRGQDVALRCDPISGHVSLFWYQQALGQGPEFLTYFQNEAQLDKSGLPSDRFFAERPEGSVSTLKIQRTQQEDSAVYLCASSDPSTGRNEQFFGPGTRLTVL.

This chain uses TRBV19 with TRBJ1-5; D is possibly TRBD1 (5 bases). Germline V gives CDR1 LNHDA, CDR2 SQIVND (reference sequence). V shed 7 bases and J shed 2 bases, with 12 bases lying between them. The CDR3 extends over 14 amino acids. CDR3 amino acids: CASTEGSGNQPQHF. The CDR3 DNA sequence: TGTGCCAGTACGGAGGGGAGCGGCAATCAGCCCCAGCATTTT.

J is TRBJ2-5 and V is TRBV7-2, with D hard to call. CDR3 length: 14 amino acids. Trimming removed 11 bases at V and 2 bases at J, with 18 bases between. Per germline, CDR1 SGHTA and CDR2 FQGNSA. Written as DNA, the CDR3 is TGTGCCGGCTCGACTCGGTCCGGGCAAGAGACCCAGTACTTC. It codes for CAGSTRSGQETQYF.

The gene calls are TRBV10-1 and TRBJ1-1; D is possibly TRBD1 (6 bases). This CDR3 has 12 amino acids. Germline assignment: CDR1 WNHNN and CDR2 SYGVQD (reference sequence). Trimming left V 5 bases short and J 9 bases short, with 13 bases between. The CDR3 bases are TGCGCCAGCAGTACAGGGAGCAGTCAAGCTTTCTTT. Its protein is CASSTGSSQAFF.

The CDR3 loop reads CASSLWQGLGEQYF. In DNA form, the CDR3 reads TGTGCCAGCAGTTTATGGCAGGGGTTAGGCGAGCAGTACTTC. The gene calls are TRBV27 and TRBJ2-7, with D perhaps TRBD1 (6 bases). V lost 1 base to trimming and J lost 6 bases, with 13 bases between them. This CDR3 is built from 14 residues. CDR1 is MNHEY and CDR2 is SMNVEV in the germline V gene (reference sequence).

The chain uses TRBV5-4 and TRBJ1-1; a possible D gene is TRBD1 (6 bases). This CDR3 has 14 amino acids. Germline V gene lookup returns CDR1 SGHNT and CDR2 YYREEE (reference sequence). V shed 4 bases and J shed 0 bases, with 10 bases lying between them. CDR3 in amino acids: CASSPGGVNTEAFF. CDR3 sequence (DNA): TGTGCCAGCAGCCCTGGGGGCGTGAACACTGAAGCTTTCTTT.